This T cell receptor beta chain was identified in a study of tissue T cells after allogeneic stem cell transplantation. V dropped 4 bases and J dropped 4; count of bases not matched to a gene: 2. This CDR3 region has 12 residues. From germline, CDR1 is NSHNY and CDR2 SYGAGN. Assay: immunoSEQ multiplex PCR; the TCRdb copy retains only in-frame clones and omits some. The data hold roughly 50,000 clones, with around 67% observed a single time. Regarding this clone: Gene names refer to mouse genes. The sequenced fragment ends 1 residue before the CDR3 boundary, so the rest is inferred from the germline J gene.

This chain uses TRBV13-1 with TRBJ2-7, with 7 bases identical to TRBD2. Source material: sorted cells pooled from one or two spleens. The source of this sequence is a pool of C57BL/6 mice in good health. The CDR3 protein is CASSMGGYEQYF. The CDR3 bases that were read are TGTGCCAGCAGTATGGGGGGTTATGAACAGTAC.